These 30 T cell receptor beta chains came from one sample sequenced in a study of cytomegalovirus exposure and HLA in healthy donors. Amplification used 60 Vbeta primers and 13 Jbeta primers. Sequenced by immunoSEQ multiplex PCR; TCRdb stores in-frame clones only, minus some. The sample has some 80,000 clones; more than 60% are singletons. The material sequenced was PBMCs. These receptors came from a human donor in good health.

The chain uses TRBV29-1 and TRBJ2-3; 9 bases align to TRBD1. Germline V gene data show CDR1 as SQVTM and CDR2 as ANQGSEA. The V and J ends lost 6 bases and 1 base, in that order; junction bases with no gene match: 5. The CDR3 spans 14 residues. CDR3 DNA: TGCAGCGTGGAACGACAGGGGGGCACAGATACGCAGTATTTT. Protein product: CSVERQGGTDTQYF.

This chain links TRBV11-2 with TRBJ2-7; 7 bases are a match to TRBD2. This CDR3 is 15 amino acids long. J lost 3 bases, V lost 3 bases, and 8 bases had no gene match. CDR1 is SGHAT and CDR2 is FQNNGV in the germline V gene. The CDR3, as DNA: TGTGCCAGCAGCTTTTCGGTCGGGGAGGGCTACGAGCAGTACTTC. This codes for CASSFSVGEGYEQYF.

The chain recombines TRBV5-1 with TRBJ2-7; 12 nucleotides align to TRBD2. Per the germline V gene, CDR1 is SGHRS and CDR2 is YFSETQ. The CDR3 consists of 15 residues. The V and J ends lost 0 bases and 3 bases, in that order; junction bases with no gene match: 1. The DNA of the CDR3 is TGCGCCAGCAGCTTGGGACTAGCGGGGGACTACGAGCAGTACTTC. Amino acids: CASSLGLAGDYEQYF. The entire variable domain, with the rest obtained from reference TRBV5-1 and TRBJ2-7, is as follows: KAGVTQTPRYLIKTRGQQVTLSCSPISGHRSVSWYQQTPGQGLQFLFEYFSETQRNKGNFPGRFSGRQFSNSRSEMNVSTLELGDSALYLCASSLGLAGDYEQYFGPGTRLTVT.

CDR3 amino acids: CASRDQGIYGYTF. CDR3 nucleotides: TGTGCCAGCAGGGATCAGGGGATCTATGGCTACACCTTC. This rearrangement joins TRBV5-6 to TRBJ1-2, with D perhaps TRBD1 (6 bases). V was cut by 5 bases and J by 4 bases, with 12 bases left in between. There are 13 residues in the CDR3. The germline CDR1 and CDR2 sequences are SGHDT and YYEEEE.

The chain is built from TRBV5-6 and TRBJ1-1; the D gene is possibly TRBD1 (5 bases). The CDR3 length is 14 residues. Trimming shortened V by 1 base and J by 6 bases, and 13 bases separated the two germline ends. Looked up from germline, CDR1 is SGHDT and CDR2 is YYEEEE. This chain's CDR3 is CASSLRGRVAEAFF. For the CDR3, the DNA is TGTGCCAGCAGCTTGCGGGGGAGGGTAGCTGAAGCTTTCTTT. Supplemented by reference TRBV5-6 and TRBJ1-1, the full variable domain reads DAGVTQSPTHLIKTRGQQVTLRCSPKSGHDTVSWYQQALGQGPQFIFQYYEEEERQRGNFPDRFSGHQFPNYSSELNVNALLLGDSALYLCASSLRGRVAEAFFGQGTRLTVV.

The rearrangement uses TRBV12-5 and TRBJ1-5; D unresolved. This CDR3 has 14 amino acids. Trimming shortened V by 2 bases and J by 5 bases, and 10 bases separated the two germline ends. CDR1 is LGHNT, CDR2 FRNRAP, per germline. CDR3 residues: CASGLMAADQPQHF. The CDR3 nucleotides are TGTGCTAGTGGTTTGATGGCAGCGGATCAGCCCCAGCATTTT.

The chain couples TRBV5-4 to TRBJ2-1, with 10 bases matching TRBD2. The germline V gene has CDR1 SGHNT and CDR2 YYREEE (reference sequence). V lost 3 bases and J lost 6; bases outside the gene matches: 9. The CDR3 has 16 residues. CDR3 bases: TGTGCCAGCAGCTCCCCGGGACTAGCGACCTTCAATGAGCAGTTCTTC. Its translation: CASSSPGLATFNEQFF.

The rearrangement joins TRBV10-3 to TRBJ2-1; D not resolved. The CDR3 covers 14 residues. V lost 3 bases to trimming and J lost 12 bases, with 18 bases between them. Per the germline V gene, CDR1 is ENHRY and CDR2 is SYGVKD. The DNA for the CDR3 is TGTGCCATCAGTGAACAGCCCCAGAATGATGGGCAGTTCTTC. Encoded protein: CAISEQPQNDGQFF.

This chain uses TRBV30 with TRBJ1-6, with a weak D call TRBD1 (6 bases). V lost 1 base and J 9 bases, leaving 13 bases between the germline ends. The CDR3 covers 14 residues. Germline V gene data show CDR1 as GTSNPN and CDR2 as SVGIG (reference sequence). DNA of the CDR3: TGTGCCTGGAGTGCAGGGGAGTCGAGTTCACCCCTCCACTTT. Its translation is CAWSAGESSSPLHF.

The V and J genes are TRBV5-1 and TRBJ2-5; 8 bases fit TRBD2. V lost 0 bases, J lost 1 base, and 11 bases stayed unmatched. The CDR3 is made up of 18 amino acids. In germline, CDR1 is SGHRS, CDR2 YFSETQ. The CDR3 here is CASSLALVSGVGQETQYF. Written as DNA, the CDR3 is TGCGCCAGCAGCTTGGCCTTAGTTAGCGGGGTTGGCCAAGAGACCCAGTACTTC.

The rearrangement links TRBV5-1 to TRBJ1-3, with D maybe TRBD1 (5 bases). The length of the CDR3 is 16 residues. CDR1 and CDR2 from the germline V gene are SGHRS and YFSETQ. With 4 bases removed from V and 2 bases from J, the gap between germline ends came to 16 bases. CDR3: CASSQKGHPPGNTIYF. In DNA form, the CDR3 reads TGCGCCAGCAGCCAGAAGGGGCACCCTCCTGGAAACACCATATATTTT.

This clone has more than one count but fewer than ten. The chain joins TRBV6-6 to TRBJ1-5, with a possible D match to TRBD1 (5 bases). The CDR3 is 15 residues long. V dropped 2 bases and J dropped 2 bases, with 10 bases sitting between them. In germline, CDR1 is MNHNY, CDR2 SVGAGI (reference sequence). The CDR3 region is CASSYGGSGNQPQHF. The CDR3 DNA follows: TGTGCCAGCAGTTACGGGGGGAGTGGCAATCAGCCCCAGCATTTT.

V and J are TRBV19 and TRBJ2-5, with TRBD2 matching over 11 bases. Germline V lookup: CDR1 LNHDA, CDR2 SQIVND (reference sequence). CDR3 length equals 15 residues. Trimming removed 3 bases from V and 1 base from J; junction bases left unmatched: 1. The CDR3 reads CASSMGLAVQETQYF. CDR3 bases: TGTGCCAGTAGTATGGGACTAGCGGTCCAAGAGACCCAGTACTTC.

This chain joins TRBV30 and TRBJ1-2; TRBD1 aligns across 8 bases. Trimming at V came to 3 bases and at J to 4 bases, leaving 4 bases not matched to a gene. Germline V gene lookup returns CDR1 GTSNPN and CDR2 SVGIG (reference sequence). The CDR3 is 13 residues long. The CDR3 sequence is CAWRSGGSYGYTF. The CDR3 DNA reads TGTGCCTGGAGGTCAGGGGGCAGCTATGGCTACACCTTC.

This rearrangement joins TRBV19 to TRBJ1-1; 9 bases match TRBD1. This CDR3 contains 13 residues. Germline assignment: CDR1 LNHDA and CDR2 SQIVND (reference sequence). With V trimmed by 5 bases and J by 5 bases, 3 bases remained unmatched. CDR3 nucleotides: TGTGCCAGTAGTTGGACAGGGGAAACTGAAGCTTTCTTT. Amino acids: CASSWTGETEAFF.

The V and J genes are TRBV15 and TRBJ2-2; 9 bases align to TRBD2. J lost 4 bases, V lost 3 bases, and 3 bases had no gene match. This CDR3 is built from 15 residues. CDR1 is LNHNV and CDR2 is YYDKDF in the germline V gene (reference sequence). Here the CDR3 reads CATSRGTSSTGELFF. CDR3 coding DNA: TGTGCCACCAGCAGGGGGACTAGCTCCACCGGGGAGCTGTTTTTT.

The chain combines TRBV7-2 with TRBJ1-5, with 8 bases fitting TRBD1. Unmatched junction bases numbered 7, after V lost 5 bases and J lost 4 bases. The CDR3 length is 15 residues. CDR1 and CDR2 from the germline V gene are SGHTA and FQGNSA. The CDR3 DNA follows: TGTGCCAGCAGCCTGACAGGGGTCAATAATCAGCCCCAGCATTTT. Its protein product is CASSLTGVNNQPQHF.

The chain employs TRBV5-6 and TRBJ1-1; D ambiguous. The CDR3 spans 12 residues. Germline V gives CDR1 SGHDT, CDR2 YYEEEE. Trimming removed 1 base at V and 5 bases at J, with 6 bases between. CDR3 amino acids: CASSLPLTEAFF. CDR3 bases: TGTGCCAGCAGCTTGCCCCTAACTGAAGCTTTCTTT.

The V and J genes are TRBV7-8 and TRBJ1-1; TRBD1 agrees at 7 bases. V lost 4 bases, J lost 8 bases, and 10 bases stayed unmatched. Per germline, CDR1 SGHVS and CDR2 FQNEAQ. The CDR3 totals 14 residues. The DNA of the CDR3 is TGTGCCAGCAGCTCAGTCACAGGGGCCGGGGAAGCTTTCTTT. This sequence encodes CASSSVTGAGEAFF.

The chain combines TRBV4-1 with TRBJ2-3; maybe TRBD2 (5 bases). Per the germline V gene, CDR1 is MGHRA and CDR2 is YSYEKL. The V end was cut by 0 bases, the J end by 2 bases, with 9 bases between. This CDR3 has 15 residues. CDR3 in amino acids: CASSQEGDYTDTQYF. The CDR3 nucleotides read TGCGCCAGCAGCCAAGAAGGTGACTACACAGATACGCAGTATTTT.

The count of this clone is one. The rearrangement links TRBV6-5 to TRBJ2-2; possibly TRBD1 for D (6 bases). Trimming took 8 bases from V and 2 from J, leaving 12 bases between them. The CDR3 covers 14 residues. CDR1 and CDR2 from the germline V gene are MNHEY and SVGAGI. CDR3 sequence: CASYRAVNTGELFF. CDR3 sequence (DNA): TGTGCCAGCTACAGGGCAGTTAACACCGGGGAGCTGTTTTTT.

The CDR3 DNA reads as TGTGCCAGCAGCCCCGAGGCTGGGGAGGTGGGGGAGACCCAGTACTTC. Amino acid sequence: CASSPEAGEVGETQYF. The rearrangement joins TRBV7-6 to TRBJ2-5, with D tentatively TRBD2 (6 bases). The germline V gene encodes CDR1 SGHVS and CDR2 FNYEAQ. V was trimmed by 5 bases and J by 5 bases, leaving 21 bases between them. CDR3 size: 16 residues.

This clone has more than one count but fewer than ten. The genes are TRBV5-5 and TRBJ1-4; 10 bases agree with TRBD1. This CDR3 spans 15 amino acids. With V trimmed by 3 bases and J by 8 bases, 7 bases remained unmatched. Germline-derived CDR1 and CDR2 are SGHKS and YYEKEE (reference sequence). The CDR3 region is CASSSHGTGEEKLFF. CDR3 in DNA: TGTGCCAGCAGCTCCCACGGGACAGGGGAGGAAAAACTGTTTTTT. Supplemented by reference TRBV5-5 and TRBJ1-4, the full variable domain reads DAGVTQSPTHLIKTRGQQVTLRCSPISGHKSVSWYQQVLGQGPQFIFQYYEKEERGRGNFPDRFSARQFPNYSSELNVNALLLGDSALYLCASSSHGTGEEKLFFGSGTQLSVL.

This chain joins TRBV6-5 and TRBJ2-7; 8 bases fit TRBD2. J was trimmed by 5 bases and V by 2 bases; bases with no gene match: 5. This CDR3 is 14 amino acids long. Germline values: CDR1 MNHEY, CDR2 SVGAGI. CDR3 in amino acids: CASSYTGGQDEQYF. CDR3 in DNA: TGTGCCAGCAGTTACACGGGGGGGCAGGACGAGCAGTACTTC.

The chain couples TRBV9 to TRBJ1-3; D might be TRBD1 (5 bases). V was cut by 4 bases and J by 0 bases, with 14 bases left in between. The CDR3 loop spans 16 amino acids. Germline V gene data show CDR1 as SGDLS and CDR2 as YYNGEE. Here the CDR3 reads CASSHRQGSSGNTIYF. DNA for the CDR3: TGTGCCAGCAGCCATCGGCAGGGAAGCTCTGGAAACACCATATATTTT.

J is TRBJ2-1 and V is TRBV9; 8 positions match TRBD2. CDR3 length: 15 residues. V lost 2 bases, J lost 4 bases, and 5 bases stayed unmatched. CDR1 is SGDLS and CDR2 is YYNGEE in the germline V gene. This CDR3 reads CASSVGGGNYNEQFF. CDR3 bases: TGTGCCAGCAGCGTGGGCGGGGGGAATTACAATGAGCAGTTCTTC.

The rearrangement joins TRBV6-5 to TRBJ2-1, with TRBD1 matching 7 bases. V gave up 5 bases and J gave up 8 bases; unmatched junction bases: 9. The CDR3 covers 14 residues. Germline V lookup: CDR1 MNHEY, CDR2 SVGAGI. The DNA of the CDR3 is TGTGCCAGCAGTCGCCGACAGGGATCTCATGAGCAGTTCTTC. Its translation: CASSRRQGSHEQFF.

This sequence joins TRBV18 and TRBJ2-7; 9 bases are a match to TRBD1. The CDR3 contains 14 residues. CDR1 KGHSH and CDR2 LQKENI come from the germline V gene. Losses at the gene ends were 2 bases for V and 4 bases for J; bases not matched to a gene: 3. DNA of the CDR3: TGTGCCAGCTCACCAGGGGGACAGGGTTACGAGCAGTACTTC. It encodes CASSPGGQGYEQYF.

The J gene is TRBJ2-7, the V gene TRBV4-3; TRBD1 matches at 10 bases. The V segment lost 0 bases and the J segment 0 bases; nucleotides outside the gene matches: 5. The CDR3 has 17 residues. Germline V gene lookup returns CDR1 LGHNA and CDR2 YSLEER. CDR3 sequence (DNA): TGCGCCAGCAGCCAAGATTGGGACAGGGGCACCTCCTACGAGCAGTACTTC. This gives the protein CASSQDWDRGTSYEQYF.

The chain couples TRBV6-5 to TRBJ2-3; D not certain. The germline V gene has CDR1 MNHEY and CDR2 SVGAGI. This CDR3 has 14 residues. V was pared by 4 bases and J by 6 bases, with 14 bases between. The CDR3 reads CASSLNVVMDTQYF. For the CDR3, the DNA is TGTGCCAGCAGTTTGAACGTAGTGATGGATACGCAGTATTTT.